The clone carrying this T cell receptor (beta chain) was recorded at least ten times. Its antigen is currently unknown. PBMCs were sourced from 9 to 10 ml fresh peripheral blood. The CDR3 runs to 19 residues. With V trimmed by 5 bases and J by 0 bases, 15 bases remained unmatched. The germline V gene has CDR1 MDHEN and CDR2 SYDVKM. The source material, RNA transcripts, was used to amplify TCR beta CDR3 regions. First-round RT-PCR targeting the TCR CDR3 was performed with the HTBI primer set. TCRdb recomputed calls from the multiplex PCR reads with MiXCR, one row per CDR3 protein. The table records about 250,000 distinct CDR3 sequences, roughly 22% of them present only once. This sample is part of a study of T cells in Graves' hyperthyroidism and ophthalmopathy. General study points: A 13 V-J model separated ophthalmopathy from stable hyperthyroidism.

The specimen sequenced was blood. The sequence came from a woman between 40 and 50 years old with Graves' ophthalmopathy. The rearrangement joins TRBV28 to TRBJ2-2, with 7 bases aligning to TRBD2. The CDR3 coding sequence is TGTGCCAGCAGTCTACCTAGCGGCCGCGACTACTCGAACACCGGGGAGCTGTTTTTT. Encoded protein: CASSLPSGRDYSNTGELFF. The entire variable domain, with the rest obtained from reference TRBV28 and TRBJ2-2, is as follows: DVKVTQSSRYLVKRTGEKVFLECVQDMDHENMFWYRQDPGLGLRLIYFSYDVKMKEKGDIPEGYSVSREKKERFSLILESASTNQTSMYLCASSLPSGRDYSNTGELFFGEGSRLTVL.